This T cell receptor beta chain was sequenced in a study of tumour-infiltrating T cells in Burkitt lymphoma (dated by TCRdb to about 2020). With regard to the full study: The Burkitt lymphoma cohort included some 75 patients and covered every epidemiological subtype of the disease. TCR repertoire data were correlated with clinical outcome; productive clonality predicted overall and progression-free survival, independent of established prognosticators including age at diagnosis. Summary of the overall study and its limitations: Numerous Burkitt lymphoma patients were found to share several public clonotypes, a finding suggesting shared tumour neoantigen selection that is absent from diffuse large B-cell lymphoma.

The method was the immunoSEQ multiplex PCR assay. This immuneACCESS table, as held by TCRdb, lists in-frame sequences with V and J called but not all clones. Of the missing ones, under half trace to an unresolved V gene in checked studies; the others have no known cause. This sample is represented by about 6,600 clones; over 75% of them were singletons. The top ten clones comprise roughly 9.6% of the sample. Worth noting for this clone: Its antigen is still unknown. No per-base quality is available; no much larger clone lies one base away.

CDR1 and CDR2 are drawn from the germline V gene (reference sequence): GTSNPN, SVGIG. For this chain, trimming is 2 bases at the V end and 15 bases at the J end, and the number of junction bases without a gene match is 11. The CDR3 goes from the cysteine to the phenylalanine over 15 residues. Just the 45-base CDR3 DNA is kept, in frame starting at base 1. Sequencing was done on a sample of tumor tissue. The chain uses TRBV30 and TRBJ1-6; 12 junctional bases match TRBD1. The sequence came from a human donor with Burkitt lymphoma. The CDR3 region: CAWSPRDRGLGDLHF. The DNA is TGTGCCTGGAGTCCACGGGACAGGGGGCTCGGGGACCTCCACTTT.